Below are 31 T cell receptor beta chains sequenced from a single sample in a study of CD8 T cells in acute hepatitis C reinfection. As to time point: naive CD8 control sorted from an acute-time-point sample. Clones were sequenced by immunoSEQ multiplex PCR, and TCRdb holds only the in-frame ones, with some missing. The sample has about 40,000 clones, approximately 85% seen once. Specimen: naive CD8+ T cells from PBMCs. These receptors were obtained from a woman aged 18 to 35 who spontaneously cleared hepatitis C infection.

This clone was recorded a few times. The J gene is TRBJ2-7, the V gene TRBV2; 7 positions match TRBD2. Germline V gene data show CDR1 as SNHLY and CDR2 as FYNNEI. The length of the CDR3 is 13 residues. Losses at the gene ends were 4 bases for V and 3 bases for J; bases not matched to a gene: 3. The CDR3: CASSAGLVYEQYF. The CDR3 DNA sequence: TGTGCCAGCAGTGCCGGACTAGTCTACGAGCAGTACTTC.

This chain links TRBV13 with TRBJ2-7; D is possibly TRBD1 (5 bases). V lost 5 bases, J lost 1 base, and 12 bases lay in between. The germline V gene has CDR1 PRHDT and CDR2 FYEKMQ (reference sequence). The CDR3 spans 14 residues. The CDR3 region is CASSPSGFSYEQYF. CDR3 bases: TGTGCCAGCAGCCCGTCAGGGTTTTCCTACGAGCAGTACTTC.

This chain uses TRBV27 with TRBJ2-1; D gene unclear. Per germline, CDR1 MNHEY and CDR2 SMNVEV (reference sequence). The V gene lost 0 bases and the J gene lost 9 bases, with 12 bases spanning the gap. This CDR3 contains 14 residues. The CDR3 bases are TGTGCCAGCAGTTTATCCCTCGGGTACCTTGAGCAGTTCTTC. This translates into CASSLSLGYLEQFF.

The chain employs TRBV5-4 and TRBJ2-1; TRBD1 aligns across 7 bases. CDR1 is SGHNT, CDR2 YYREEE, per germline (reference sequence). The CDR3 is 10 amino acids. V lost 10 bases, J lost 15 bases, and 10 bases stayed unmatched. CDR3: CAQGVGPLFF. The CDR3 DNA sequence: TGTGCCCAGGGGGTGGGACCCTTGTTCTTC.

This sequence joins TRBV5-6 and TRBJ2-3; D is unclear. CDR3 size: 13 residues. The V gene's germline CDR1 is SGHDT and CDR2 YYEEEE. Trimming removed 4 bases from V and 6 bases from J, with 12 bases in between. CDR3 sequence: CASSDVVVDTQYF. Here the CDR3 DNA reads TGTGCCAGCAGCGATGTTGTAGTCGATACGCAGTATTTT. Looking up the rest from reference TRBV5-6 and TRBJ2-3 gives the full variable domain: DAGVTQSPTHLIKTRGQQVTLRCSPKSGHDTVSWYQQALGQGPQFIFQYYEEEERQRGNFPDRFSGHQFPNYSSELNVNALLLGDSALYLCASSDVVVDTQYFGPGTRLTVL.

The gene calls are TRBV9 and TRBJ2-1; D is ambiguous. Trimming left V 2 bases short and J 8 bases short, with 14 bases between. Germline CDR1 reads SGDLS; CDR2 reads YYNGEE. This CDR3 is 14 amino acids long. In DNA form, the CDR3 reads TGTGCCAGCAGCGTCCCTCACGGTCCCGATGAGCAGTTCTTC. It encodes CASSVPHGPDEQFF.

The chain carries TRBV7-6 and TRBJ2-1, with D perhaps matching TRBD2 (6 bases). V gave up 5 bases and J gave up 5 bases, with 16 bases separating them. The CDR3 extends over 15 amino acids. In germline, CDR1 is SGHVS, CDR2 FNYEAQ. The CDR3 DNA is TGTGCCAGCAGCCGCACACCGACTAGGGACAATGAGCAGTTCTTC. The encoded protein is CASSRTPTRDNEQFF.

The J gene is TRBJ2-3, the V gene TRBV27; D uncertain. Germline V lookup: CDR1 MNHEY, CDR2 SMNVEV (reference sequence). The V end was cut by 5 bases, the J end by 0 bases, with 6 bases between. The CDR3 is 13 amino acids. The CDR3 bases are TGTGCCAGCAGTCCATCTAGCACAGATACGCAGTATTTT. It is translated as CASSPSSTDTQYF.

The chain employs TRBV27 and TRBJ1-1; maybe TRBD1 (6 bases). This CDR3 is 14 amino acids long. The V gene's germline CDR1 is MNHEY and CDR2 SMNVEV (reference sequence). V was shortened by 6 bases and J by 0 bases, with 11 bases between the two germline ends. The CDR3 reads CASSQQGMNTEAFF. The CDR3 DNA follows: TGTGCCAGCAGCCAACAGGGAATGAACACTGAAGCTTTCTTT.

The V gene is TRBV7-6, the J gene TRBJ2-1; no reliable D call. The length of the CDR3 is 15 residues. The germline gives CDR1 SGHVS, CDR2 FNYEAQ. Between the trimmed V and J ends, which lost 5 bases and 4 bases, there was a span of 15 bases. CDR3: CASSPTTTPYNEQFF. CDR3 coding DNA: TGTGCCAGCAGCCCAACCACTACACCTTACAATGAGCAGTTCTTC.

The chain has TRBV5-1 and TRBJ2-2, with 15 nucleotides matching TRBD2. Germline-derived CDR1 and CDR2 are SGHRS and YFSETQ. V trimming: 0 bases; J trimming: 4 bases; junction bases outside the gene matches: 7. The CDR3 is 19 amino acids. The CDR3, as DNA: TGCGCCAGCAGCTTGGCGGGACTAGCGGGAGGTTCATTCACCGGGGAGCTGTTTTTT. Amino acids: CASSLAGLAGGSFTGELFF.

The CDR3 DNA sequence: TGCGCCAGCAGCCAACAAACCGTAATGACTAGCGGGAGCTACGAGCAGTACTTC. Translating it yields CASSQQTVMTSGSYEQYF. The J gene is TRBJ2-7, the V gene TRBV4-1, with 12 bases matching TRBD2. This CDR3 comprises 18 residues. Looked up from germline, CDR1 is MGHRA and CDR2 is YSYEKL. The V and J ends lost 2 bases and 3 bases, in that order; junction bases with no gene match: 11.

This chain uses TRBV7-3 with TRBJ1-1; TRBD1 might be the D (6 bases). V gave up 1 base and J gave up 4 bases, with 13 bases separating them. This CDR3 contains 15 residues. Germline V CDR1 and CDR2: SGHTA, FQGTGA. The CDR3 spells CASSLIVRGPTEAFF. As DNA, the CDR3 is TGTGCCAGCAGCTTAATTGTCAGGGGACCCACTGAAGCTTTCTTT.

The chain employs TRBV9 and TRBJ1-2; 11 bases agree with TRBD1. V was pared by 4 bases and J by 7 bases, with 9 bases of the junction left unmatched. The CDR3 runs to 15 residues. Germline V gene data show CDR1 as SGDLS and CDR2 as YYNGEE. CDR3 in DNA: TGTGCCAGCAGCCCCCTGGGACAGGGGGGAACTGGCTACACCTTC. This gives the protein CASSPLGQGGTGYTF. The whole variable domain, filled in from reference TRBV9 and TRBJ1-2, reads DSGVTQTPKHLITATGQRVTLRCSPRSGDLSVYWYQQSLDQGLQFLIQYYNGEERAKGNILERFSAQQFPDLHSELNLSSLELGDSALYFCASSPLGQGGTGYTFGSGTRLTVV.

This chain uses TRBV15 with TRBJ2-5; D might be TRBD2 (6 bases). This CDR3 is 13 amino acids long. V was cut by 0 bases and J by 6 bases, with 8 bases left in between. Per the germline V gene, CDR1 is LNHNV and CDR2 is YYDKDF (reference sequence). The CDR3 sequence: CATSREEGQTQYF. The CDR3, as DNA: TGTGCCACCAGCAGAGAGGAGGGACAGACCCAGTACTTC. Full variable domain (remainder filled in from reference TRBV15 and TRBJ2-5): DAMVIQNPRYQVTQFGKPVTLSCSQTLNHNVMYWYQQKSSQAPKLLFHYYDKDFNNEADTPDNFQSRRPNTSFCFLDIRSPGLGDTAMYLCATSREEGQTQYFGPGTRLLVL.

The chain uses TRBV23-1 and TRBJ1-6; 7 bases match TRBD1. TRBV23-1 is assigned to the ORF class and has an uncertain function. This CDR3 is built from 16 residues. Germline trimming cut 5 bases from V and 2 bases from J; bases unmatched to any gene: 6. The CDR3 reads CASSTRGTAYNSPLHF. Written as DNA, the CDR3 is TGCGCCAGCAGTACGCGAGGGACAGCCTATAATTCACCCCTCCACTTT.

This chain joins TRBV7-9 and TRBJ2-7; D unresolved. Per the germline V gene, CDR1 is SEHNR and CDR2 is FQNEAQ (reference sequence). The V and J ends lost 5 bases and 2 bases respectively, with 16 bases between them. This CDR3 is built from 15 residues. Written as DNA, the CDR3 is TGTGCCAGCAGCCCCCGGCCCAGCATCCCCTACGAGCAGTACTTC. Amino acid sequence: CASSPRPSIPYEQYF.

The DNA of the CDR3 is TGTGCCAGCAGCCAGTTTAGCGGGGCTGGGCAGCAGTACTTC. Translating gives CASSQFSGAGQQYF. This chain connects TRBV14 to TRBJ2-7; 8 bases fit TRBD2. The CDR3 sequence is 14 residues long. V lost 3 bases, J lost 8 bases, and 9 bases stayed unmatched. The germline V gene has CDR1 SGHDN and CDR2 FVKESK.

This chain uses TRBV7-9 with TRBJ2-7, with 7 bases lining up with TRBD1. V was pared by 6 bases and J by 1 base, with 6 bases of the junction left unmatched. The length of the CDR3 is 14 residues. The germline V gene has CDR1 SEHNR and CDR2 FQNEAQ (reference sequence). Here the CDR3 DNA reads TGTGCCAGCAGGGCCCCAGGGGGATCCTACGAGCAGTACTTC. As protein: CASRAPGGSYEQYF.

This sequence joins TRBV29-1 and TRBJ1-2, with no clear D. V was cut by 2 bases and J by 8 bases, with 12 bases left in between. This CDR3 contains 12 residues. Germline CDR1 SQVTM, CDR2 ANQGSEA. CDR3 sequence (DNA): TGCAGCGTTGAACGGGGTATCTTGGGCTACACCTTC. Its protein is CSVERGILGYTF.

Written as DNA, the CDR3 is TGTGCCAGCAGCTGGACAACCGGGGAGCTGTTTTTT. Translated, it gives CASSWTTGELFF. The V gene is TRBV11-2, the J gene TRBJ2-2; a possible D gene is TRBD1 (5 bases). Germline V CDR1 and CDR2: SGHAT, FQNNGV. Between the trimmed V and J ends, which lost 4 bases and 5 bases, there was a span of 5 bases. The CDR3 loop spans 12 amino acids.

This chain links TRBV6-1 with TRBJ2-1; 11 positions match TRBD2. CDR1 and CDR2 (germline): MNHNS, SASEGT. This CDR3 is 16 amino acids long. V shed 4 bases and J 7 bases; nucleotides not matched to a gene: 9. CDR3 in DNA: TGTGCCAGCAGTGCGGCACTAGCGGGAGTCGGTAATGAGCAGTTCTTC. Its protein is CASSAALAGVGNEQFF.

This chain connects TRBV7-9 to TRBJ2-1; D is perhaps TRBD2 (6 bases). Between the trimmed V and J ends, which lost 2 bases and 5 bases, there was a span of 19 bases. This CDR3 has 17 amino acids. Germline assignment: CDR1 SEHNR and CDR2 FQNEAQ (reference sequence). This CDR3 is CASSLPLIQDYHNEQFF. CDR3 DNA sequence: TGTGCCAGCAGCTTACCTCTTATACAGGACTACCACAATGAGCAGTTCTTC.

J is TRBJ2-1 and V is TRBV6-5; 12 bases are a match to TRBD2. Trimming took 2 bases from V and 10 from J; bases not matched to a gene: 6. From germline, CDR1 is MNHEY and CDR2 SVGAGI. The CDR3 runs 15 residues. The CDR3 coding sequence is TGTGCCAGCAGTTACGCTTCCCTAGCGGGAGGGGAGCAGTTCTTC. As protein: CASSYASLAGGEQFF.

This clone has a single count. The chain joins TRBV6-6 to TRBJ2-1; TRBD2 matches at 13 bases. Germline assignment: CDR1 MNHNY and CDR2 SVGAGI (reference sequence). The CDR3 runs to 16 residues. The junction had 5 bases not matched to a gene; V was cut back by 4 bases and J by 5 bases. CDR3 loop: CASSLGLAGNHNEQFF. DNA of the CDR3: TGTGCCAGCAGTTTGGGACTAGCGGGGAACCACAATGAGCAGTTCTTC.

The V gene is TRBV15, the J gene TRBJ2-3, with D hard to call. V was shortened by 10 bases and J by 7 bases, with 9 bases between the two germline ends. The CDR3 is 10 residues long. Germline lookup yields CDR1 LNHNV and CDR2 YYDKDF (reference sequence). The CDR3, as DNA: TGTGCCATCGGGCTGAATACGCAGTATTTT. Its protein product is CAIGLNTQYF.

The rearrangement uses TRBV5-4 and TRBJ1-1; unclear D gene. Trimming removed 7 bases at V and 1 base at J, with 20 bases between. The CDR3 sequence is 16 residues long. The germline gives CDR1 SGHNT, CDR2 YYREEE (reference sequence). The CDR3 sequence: CASPGRENDWNTEAFF. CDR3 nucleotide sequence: TGTGCCAGCCCCGGGAGGGAAAACGATTGGAACACTGAAGCTTTCTTT.

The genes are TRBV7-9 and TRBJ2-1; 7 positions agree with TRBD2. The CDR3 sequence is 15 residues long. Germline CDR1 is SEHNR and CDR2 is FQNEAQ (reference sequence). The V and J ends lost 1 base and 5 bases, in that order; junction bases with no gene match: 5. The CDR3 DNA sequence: TGTGCCAGCAGCTTAGAGCGGGGCGCCCACAATGAGCAGTTCTTC. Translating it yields CASSLERGAHNEQFF.

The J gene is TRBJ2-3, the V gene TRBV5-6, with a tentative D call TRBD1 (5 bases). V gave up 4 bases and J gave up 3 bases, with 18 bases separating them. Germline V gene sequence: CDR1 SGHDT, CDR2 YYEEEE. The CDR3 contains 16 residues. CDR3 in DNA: TGTGCCAGCAGCACCTGGGGCAGGGTAATAACAGATACGCAGTATTTT. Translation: CASSTWGRVITDTQYF. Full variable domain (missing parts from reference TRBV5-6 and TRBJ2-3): DAGVTQSPTHLIKTRGQQVTLRCSPKSGHDTVSWYQQALGQGPQFIFQYYEEEERQRGNFPDRFSGHQFPNYSSELNVNALLLGDSALYLCASSTWGRVITDTQYFGPGTRLTVL.

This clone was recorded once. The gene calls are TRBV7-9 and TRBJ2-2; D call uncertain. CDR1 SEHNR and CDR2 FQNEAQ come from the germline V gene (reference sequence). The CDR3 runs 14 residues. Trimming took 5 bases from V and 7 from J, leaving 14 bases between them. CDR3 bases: TGTGCCAGCAGCCCTCCCGGCGGCCTCGGGGAGCTGTTTTTT. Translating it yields CASSPPGGLGELFF. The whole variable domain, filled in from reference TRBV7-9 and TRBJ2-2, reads DTGVSQNPRHKITKRGQNVTFRCDPISEHNRLYWYRQTLGQGPEFLTYFQNEAQLEKSRLLSDRFSAERPKGSFSTLEIQRTEQGDSAMYLCASSPPGGLGELFFGEGSRLTVL.

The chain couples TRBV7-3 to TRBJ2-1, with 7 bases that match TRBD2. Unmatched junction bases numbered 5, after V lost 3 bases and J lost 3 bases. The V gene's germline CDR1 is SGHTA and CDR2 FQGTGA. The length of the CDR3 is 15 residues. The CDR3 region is CASSLTGTNYNEQFF. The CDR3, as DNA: TGTGCCAGCAGCTTGACCGGGACTAACTACAATGAGCAGTTCTTC.